Listed below are T cell receptor beta chains from one sample, sequenced in a study of T cell repertoires in ileal Crohn's disease. Method: immunoSEQ multiplex PCR; TCRdb's copy keeps in-frame clones and lacks some. Of approximately 16,000 clones in the sample, 60% to 85% were seen once. Sequenced material: ileal tissue. The receptors derive from an adult with Crohn's disease. Both conserved end residues are part of each CDR3. Each record gives: V gene, D gene, clone size, J gene, CDR3 DNA, CDR3 protein. A D gene is named only where the DNA matches it firmly. Rows give clone size only sometimes, using once, few, many, or a class for an expanded clone.

TRBV5-4	TRBD2	few	TRBJ2-1	TGTGCCAGCAGCTTTGTTAGCGGGGGGGCCGGTGAGCAGTTCTTC	CASSFVSGGAGEQFF
TRBV18	.	.	TRBJ2-5	TGTGCCAGCTCACCACCGATGGGCCAACGAGAGACCCAGTACTTC	CASSPPMGQRETQYF
TRBV18	.	few	TRBJ1-6	TGTGCCAGCTCACCACCCACACAGAATTCACCCCTCCACTTT	CASSPPTQNSPLHF
TRBV6-5	TRBD2	.	TRBJ2-1	TGTGCCAGCAAAAGGGCGGGAGGAGATGAGCAGTTCTTC	CASKRAGGDEQFF
TRBV7-6	.	.	TRBJ2-1	TGTGCCAGCAGCTTAGGTTACAGCCCGTACAATGAGCAGTTCTTC	CASSLGYSPYNEQFF
TRBV28	.	.	TRBJ2-7	TGTGCCAGCAGAGAAGGGAGCTCCTACGAGCAGTACTTC	CASREGSSYEQYF
TRBV5-1	TRBD1	.	TRBJ2-1	TGCGCCAGCAGCCTGAACCAAGCCGGGACAGGGTGGAGTTTGGGGTACAATGAGCAGTTCTTC	CASSLNQAGTGWSLGYNEQFF
TRBV19	.	.	TRBJ2-1	TGTGCCAGTAGCCCCGGGACACCAGTGCAGTTCTTC	CASSPGTPVQFF
TRBV5-1	.	.	TRBJ1-2	TGCGCCAGCAGCACCACGCCTGGGGACCCCAAGGGCTACACCTTC	CASSTTPGDPKGYTF
TRBV9	TRBD1	.	TRBJ2-5	TGTGCCAGCAGCCTGGGACAGGTAGAGACCCAGTACTTC	CASSLGQVETQYF
TRBV7-9	TRBD1	.	TRBJ2-7	TGTGCCAGCAGCCCACGACAGGGGGTGGTCTACGAGCAGTACTTC	CASSPRQGVVYEQYF
TRBV9	.	.	TRBJ1-2	TGTGCCAGCAGCCAAAACCTACAGGGTTCCTATGGCTACACCTTC	CASSQNLQGSYGYTF
TRBV11-2	.	.	TRBJ1-1	TGTGCCAGCAGCCCAGGGGTTTTCGGGAACACTGAAGCTTTCTTT	CASSPGVFGNTEAFF
TRBV5-1	TRBD2	.	TRBJ2-3	TGCGCCAGCAGCTTGGGGCTAGCGGGAGTATACCTTACGCAGTATTTT	CASSLGLAGVYLTQYF
TRBV4-1	.	.	TRBJ1-2	TGCGCCAGCAGCCACGACAGAATGGGCTTATATGGCTACACCTTC	CASSHDRMGLYGYTF
TRBV7-3	.	.	TRBJ2-3	TGTGCCAGCAGCTTAACGGCGGGGAGCACAGATACGCAGTATTTT	CASSLTAGSTDTQYF
TRBV7-9	TRBD1	.	TRBJ1-2	TGTGCCAGCAGCCCCCGGGACAGGGGGCGGTGGGGCTACACCTTC	CASSPRDRGRWGYTF
TRBV9	.	once	TRBJ2-2	TGTGCCAGCAGCGTAGGGAGCACCGGGGAGCTGTTTTTT	CASSVGSTGELFF
TRBV9	TRBD2	few	TRBJ2-3	TGTGCCAGCAGCGGAGGGACTAGCGGCTACACAGATACGCAGTATTTT	CASSGGTSGYTDTQYF
TRBV7-8	TRBD1	.	TRBJ1-1	TGTGCCAGCAGCTTAACCGGGACAGGGGGCCCGAACGATGAAGCTTTCTTT	CASSLTGTGGPNDEAFF
TRBV4-1	TRBD2	few	TRBJ2-7	TGCGCCAGCAGCCAAGATCCAGCGGGAGGCGAGCAGTACTTC	CASSQDPAGGEQYF
TRBV7-2	.	few	TRBJ1-1	TGTGCCAGCAGCTCTAGGGGCATGGGGCTGGGGAACACTGAAGCTTTCTTT	CASSSRGMGLGNTEAFF
TRBV2	TRBD1	.	TRBJ1-1	TGTGCCAGCATTGAGGACAGGTCCGGGAACACTGAAGCTTTCTTT	CASIEDRSGNTEAFF
TRBV11-3	.	.	TRBJ2-3	TGTGCCAGCAGCTTCCGGGACGGGGTATTAGATACGCAGTATTTT	CASSFRDGVLDTQYF
TRBV7-7	.	.	TRBJ2-7	TGTGCCAGCAGCTTAAAGACAGGTCTGGACTACGAGCAGTACTTC	CASSLKTGLDYEQYF
TRBV5-8	TRBD2	.	TRBJ2-1	TGTGCCAGCAGCTGGCGGGGGGGGCGATCCTACAATGAGCAGTTCTTC	CASSWRGGRSYNEQFF
TRBV18	TRBD1	.	TRBJ1-1	TGTGCCAGCTCACCATCCCGCGCCGGGACAGGGCCCACTGAAGCTTTCTTT	CASSPSRAGTGPTEAFF
TRBV11-2	TRBD2	.	TRBJ2-1	TGTGCCAGCAGCTTAGATCTGGCTAGCGGCTACAATGAGCAGTTCTTC	CASSLDLASGYNEQFF
TRBV5-1	TRBD1	few	TRBJ1-1	TGCGCCAGCAGCGGATCAACAGGGGGTGAAGCTTTCTTT	CASSGSTGGEAFF
TRBV2	.	.	TRBJ2-5	TGTGCCAGCGTGCGACAGGGAGGTTGGGAGACCCAGTACTTC	CASVRQGGWETQYF
TRBV30	.	.	TRBJ2-2	TGTGCCTGGATATCTGGTTTGAACACCGGGGAGCTGTTTTTT	CAWISGLNTGELFF
TRBV29-1	TRBD1	.	TRBJ1-2	TGCAGCGTTGCCCGGACAGGGGCGGAAGGCTACACCTTC	CSVARTGAEGYTF
TRBV11-2	.	.	TRBJ1-6	TGTGCCAGCAGCTTAGTTTCGTGGGATAATTCACCCCCCCACTTT	CASSLVSWDNSPPHF
TRBV19	.	.	TRBJ1-2	TGTGCCAGTAGTATTTCGGCAGACAACTATGGCTACACCTTC	CASSISADNYGYTF
TRBV11-2	.	.	TRBJ1-1	TGTGCCAGCAGCTTTCGGGAAGGCACTGAAGCTTTCTTT	CASSFREGTEAFF
TRBV4-1	.	.	TRBJ1-5	TGCGCCAGCAGCCTGATGGTGGGGCAGGTTCAGCCCCAGCATTTT	CASSLMVGQVQPQHF
TRBV14	.	.	TRBJ1-2	TGTGCCAGCAGCCAGGGAAGAAACTATGGCTACACCTTC	CASSQGRNYGYTF
TRBV6-1	TRBD1	.	TRBJ1-2	TGTGCCAGCGTTAGTGGGACAGGGAGACGCTATGGCTACACCTTC	CASVSGTGRRYGYTF
TRBV6-1	.	.	TRBJ1-1	TGTGCCTGCCGCCGTCCAGAGGCTAGAACTGAAGCTTTCTTT	CACRRPEARTEAFF
TRBV5-6	.	.	TRBJ2-1	TGTGCCAGCAGCTTGTCTCCAAAAGCAAGGGACCGACCCGACAATGAGCAGTTCTTC	CASSLSPKARDRPDNEQFF
TRBV4-3	.	.	TRBJ1-2	TGCGCCAGCAGCCAAGATTTTTCCCGGACAGCCTACTGTGGCTACACCTTC	CASSQDFSRTAYCGYTF
TRBV7-2	.	.	TRBJ2-3	TGTGCCAGCAGCTTAGCTGAGAGAAAAGGCACAGATACGCAGTATTTT	CASSLAERKGTDTQYF
TRBV30	.	.	TRBJ2-4	TGTGCCTGGAGTGTAATCGCCCTATCCATTCAGTACTTC	CAWSVIALSIQYF
TRBV5-1	.	.	TRBJ2-2	TGCGCCAGCAGCTCACAGGCTCCCGGGGAGCTGTTTTTT	CASSSQAPGELFF
TRBV10-3	.	once	TRBJ2-3	TGTGCCACCGGTGGCGGGATGCTGACAGATACGCAGTATTTT	CATGGGMLTDTQYF
TRBV18	TRBD1	.	TRBJ2-6	TGTGCCAGCTCACCGGGACAGGGTAGTGGGGCCAACGTCCTGACTTTC	CASSPGQGSGANVLTF
TRBV29-1	TRBD1	.	TRBJ1-2	TGCAGCGCCCTACAGGACAGGGGGCAATATGGCTACACCTTC	CSALQDRGQYGYTF
TRBV4-1	.	.	TRBJ1-2	TGCGCCAGCAGCCAAGATCCTAATCACTATGGCTACACCTTC	CASSQDPNHYGYTF
TRBV5-1	TRBD1	.	TRBJ2-2	TGCGCCAGCAGCTTAGGGACAGGGATCCCGAACACCGGGGAGCTGTTTTTT	CASSLGTGIPNTGELFF
TRBV11-2	TRBD2	few	TRBJ2-1	TGTGCCAGCAGCTTAGGGGTAGCGGGAGGGTCCTACAATGAGCAGTTCTTC	CASSLGVAGGSYNEQFF
TRBV5-4	.	once	TRBJ1-3	TGTGCCAGCAGTTCCGGAAGGGCTGGAAACACCATATATTTT	CASSSGRAGNTIYF
TRBV10-3	.	.	TRBJ2-7	TGTGCCATCAGTGAGTCCCCAGGCATCTACGAGCAGTACTTC	CAISESPGIYEQYF